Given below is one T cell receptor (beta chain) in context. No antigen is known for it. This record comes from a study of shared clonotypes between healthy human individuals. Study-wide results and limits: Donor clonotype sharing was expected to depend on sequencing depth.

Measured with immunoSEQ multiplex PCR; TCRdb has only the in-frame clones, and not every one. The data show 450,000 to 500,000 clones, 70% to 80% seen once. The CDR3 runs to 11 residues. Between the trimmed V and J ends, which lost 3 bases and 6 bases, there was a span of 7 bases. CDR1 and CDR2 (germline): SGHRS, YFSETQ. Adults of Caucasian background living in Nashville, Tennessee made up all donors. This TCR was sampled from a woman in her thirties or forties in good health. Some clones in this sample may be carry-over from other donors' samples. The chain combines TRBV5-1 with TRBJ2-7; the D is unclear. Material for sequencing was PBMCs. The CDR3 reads CASSSIGEQYF. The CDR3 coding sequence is TGCGCCAGCAGCTCGATCGGCGAGCAGTACTTC.